This record concerns one T cell receptor (beta chain) sequence. Its antigen is currently unknown. TCRdb's table, derived via immunoSEQ multiplex PCR, lists solely in-frame clones and lacks some. The sample includes 2 million to 2.5 million clones, more than 90% seen only once; the top ten take approximately 0.13%. Germline lookup yields CDR1 SGDLS and CDR2 YYNGEE. The CDR3 is made up of 16 amino acids. Trimming at V came to 4 bases and at J to 5 bases, leaving 9 bases not matched to a gene. The record originates from a study of shared clonotypes between healthy human individuals. Findings and caveats of the study: Naive subsets, compared against memory subsets, generally had larger estimated richness values.

Sequenced sample: naive CD4+ T cells sorted from blood. Subset in this sample: CD45RA+ positively selected. The receptor was isolated from a man aged 18 to 29 in good health. The genes are TRBV9 and TRBJ2-5; 12 positions agree with TRBD2. In DNA form, the CDR3 reads TGTGCCAGCAGCTTAAAGCCAGGGACTAGCGGGGAGACCCAGTACTTC. Its protein is CASSLKPGTSGETQYF.